A single sample gave rise to the 23 T cell receptor beta chains below, sequenced in a study of T cell responses to AZD1222 COVID-19 vaccine. Clones were sequenced by immunoSEQ multiplex PCR, and TCRdb holds only the in-frame ones, with some missing. The sample yields about 150,000 clones, 85% to 95% seen once. This sample comprised peripheral blood, obtained 28 days after the second AZD1222 dose. These receptors were obtained from an adult who received the AZD1222 COVID-19 vaccine.

J is TRBJ1-5 and V is TRBV28; maybe TRBD1 (6 bases). The CDR3 is made up of 12 amino acids. Deletions cut 8 bases from V and 7 bases from J, with 12 bases between. Germline CDR1 reads MDHEN; CDR2 reads SYDVKM. The DNA for the CDR3 is TGTGCCAGCGGACAGTCGTCCCAGCCCCAGCATTTT. Protein: CASGQSSQPQHF. Based on the CDR3 plus reference TRBV28 and TRBJ1-5, the full variable domain is DVKVTQSSRYLVKRTGEKVFLECVQDMDHENMFWYRQDPGLGLRLIYFSYDVKMKEKGDIPEGYSVSREKKERFSLILESASTNQTSMYLCASGQSSQPQHFGDGTRLSIL.

The chain carries TRBV9 and TRBJ2-6, with D possibly being TRBD1 or TRBD2 (6 bases each). Trimming removed 8 bases at V and 0 bases at J, with 12 bases between. The germline V gene has CDR1 SGDLS and CDR2 YYNGEE. This CDR3 region has 15 residues. CDR3 coding DNA: TGTGCCAGTGAAGGGGGGAGCTCTGGGGCCAACGTCCTGACTTTC. Amino acid sequence: CASEGGSSGANVLTF.

This chain connects TRBV10-3 to TRBJ1-1; no clear D. The CDR3 sequence is 13 residues long. Germline assignment: CDR1 ENHRY and CDR2 SYGVKD. Trimming stripped 0 bases from V and 5 bases from J, with 7 bases between. The CDR3 sequence: CAISESGRTEAFF. CDR3 sequence (DNA): TGTGCCATCAGTGAGTCAGGAAGAACTGAAGCTTTCTTT.

The chain recombines TRBV6-2 or TRBV6-3 with TRBJ1-5; no clear D gene. Germline loops: CDR1 MNHEY, CDR2 SVGEGT. The CDR3 is made up of 12 amino acids. V dropped 2 bases and J dropped 7 bases, with 6 bases sitting between them. CDR3 region: CASSYPSQPQHF. DNA for the CDR3: TGTGCCAGCAGTTACCCATCGCAGCCCCAGCATTTT.

This chain links TRBV9 with TRBJ1-4, with D possibly matching TRBD1 (6 bases). Germline CDR1 and CDR2: SGDLS and YYNGEE. Trimming took off 3 bases at V and 5 bases at J, with 17 bases between the two ends. The CDR3 is 16 amino acids. This CDR3 reads CASSAFGGAGNEKLFF. The DNA for the CDR3 is TGTGCCAGCAGCGCCTTTGGGGGCGCGGGGAATGAAAAACTGTTTTTT.

CDR3 in DNA: TGTGCCAGCAGTTTTGACAGGGACTATGGCTACACCTTC. This encodes CASSFDRDYGYTF. The V gene is TRBV12-3 or TRBV12-4, the J gene TRBJ1-2; the match to TRBD1 covers 7 bases. This CDR3 contains 13 residues. V shed 3 bases and J 3 bases; nucleotides not matched to a gene: 1.

This clone was observed a single time. This chain connects TRBV7-2 to TRBJ1-1; 7 nucleotides line up with TRBD1. J lost 8 bases, V lost 1 base, and 13 bases had no gene match. Germline V gene lookup returns CDR1 SGHTA and CDR2 FQGNSA. The CDR3 totals 16 residues. The CDR3 sequence: CASSLVRGYRGEEAFF. The CDR3 coding sequence is TGTGCCAGCAGCTTAGTGAGGGGGTACAGGGGCGAAGAAGCTTTCTTT.

The chain carries TRBV4-1 and TRBJ1-2; perhaps TRBD1 as D (5 bases). CDR1 MGHRA and CDR2 YSYEKL come from the germline V gene. The V and J ends lost 0 bases and 5 bases respectively, with 16 bases between them. The CDR3 contains 16 residues. CDR3 protein: CASSQDQSGARYGYTF. The CDR3, as DNA: TGCGCCAGCAGCCAAGATCAATCCGGGGCTCGGTATGGCTACACCTTC.

The CDR3 coding sequence is TGTGCCAGCAGTGACGGGGGAAGTGGCTACACCTTC. It specifies CASSDGGSGYTF. This rearrangement joins TRBV6-4 to TRBJ1-2, with D tentatively TRBD1 (5 bases). The CDR3 runs to 12 residues. Germline V gene data show CDR1 as MRHNA and CDR2 as SNTAGT. V was shortened by 2 bases and J by 7 bases, with 8 bases between the two germline ends.

The chain has TRBV11-2 and TRBJ1-1; no clear D gene. The CDR3 totals 16 residues. Germline V CDR1 and CDR2: SGHAT, FQNNGV. V lost 0 bases to trimming and J lost 4 bases, with 15 bases between them. This CDR3 is CASSLDVSVYFTEAFF. The DNA of the CDR3 is TGTGCCAGCAGCTTAGATGTTAGTGTATATTTCACTGAAGCTTTCTTT.

This clone was recorded only once. The chain is built from TRBV6-5 and TRBJ2-5, with 7 bases aligning to TRBD2. Trimming at V came to 5 bases and at J to 7 bases, leaving 7 bases not matched to a gene. CDR1 and CDR2 (germline): MNHEY, SVGAGI. The CDR3 covers 13 residues. CDR3 in amino acids: CASSTATGGTQYF. The CDR3 coding sequence is TGTGCCAGCAGTACAGCTACGGGGGGGACCCAGTACTTC.

The chain carries TRBV7-3 and TRBJ2-7; a possible D gene is TRBD1 (6 bases). V lost 2 bases and J lost 1, with 12 bases in between. This CDR3 has 15 residues. CDR1 SGHTA and CDR2 FQGTGA come from the germline V gene. CDR3 protein: CASSLGGQGSYEQYF. The CDR3 nucleotides read TGTGCCAGCAGCTTAGGGGGCCAAGGATCCTACGAGCAGTACTTC.

This clone was seen only once. The gene calls are TRBV4-3 and TRBJ1-2, with TRBD1 as a possible D gene (6 bases). Germline values: CDR1 LGHNA, CDR2 YSLEER. V shed 0 bases and J shed 0 bases, with 17 bases lying between them. The CDR3 has 18 amino acids. The CDR3 DNA reads TGCGCCAGCAGCCAAGATGGAATGGACAGCTCTACTAACTATGGCTACACCTTC. Its translation: CASSQDGMDSSTNYGYTF.

The genes are TRBV15 and TRBJ1-5, with 10 nucleotides matching TRBD1. Trimming cost V 1 base and J 4 bases; bases outside gene matches: 1. There are 15 residues in the CDR3. Germline assignment: CDR1 LNHNV and CDR2 YYDKDF (reference sequence). The CDR3 here is CATSRAGQGNQPQHF. CDR3 DNA: TGTGCCACCAGCAGAGCGGGACAGGGGAATCAGCCCCAGCATTTT.

The V gene is TRBV10-3, the J gene TRBJ1-2; D remains unclear. The CDR3 covers 12 residues. Trimming took 5 bases from V and 7 from J, leaving 11 bases between them. Germline assignment: CDR1 ENHRY and CDR2 SYGVKD. This CDR3 reads CAISPGESGYTF. The DNA for the CDR3 is TGTGCCATCAGTCCTGGTGAGAGTGGCTACACCTTC.

This chain links TRBV7-3 with TRBJ1-6, with D perhaps TRBD1 (6 bases). Germline CDR1 SGHTA, CDR2 FQGTGA. There are 15 residues in the CDR3. The V and J ends lost 4 bases and 6 bases respectively, with 13 bases between them. The CDR3 loop is CASSSEGGFNSPLHF. Here the CDR3 DNA reads TGTGCCAGCAGCTCCGAGGGGGGGTTTAATTCACCCCTCCACTTT.

V is TRBV29-1 and J is TRBJ1-2; possible D gene TRBD1, 6 bases. Looked up from germline, CDR1 is SQVTM and CDR2 is ANQGSEA. The germline V and J ends were trimmed by 2 bases and 5 bases, with 12 bases remaining between them. This CDR3 comprises 13 residues. CDR3 residues: CSVESGEGYGYTF. CDR3 nucleotides: TGCAGCGTTGAATCAGGGGAAGGATATGGCTACACCTTC.

The V and J genes are TRBV6-6 and TRBJ2-4; the match to TRBD1 covers 8 bases. The germline V gene encodes CDR1 MNHNY and CDR2 SVGAGI (reference sequence). Unmatched junction bases numbered 2, after V lost 4 bases and J lost 6 bases. This CDR3 is built from 13 residues. CDR3 loop: CASSFGQGNIQYF. Here the CDR3 DNA reads TGTGCCAGCAGTTTTGGACAGGGAAACATTCAGTACTTC.

This clone has just a few counts. The chain couples TRBV5-1 to TRBJ1-1; D is unresolved. Looked up from germline, CDR1 is SGHRS and CDR2 is YFSETQ. With 0 bases removed from V and 7 bases from J, the gap between germline ends came to 7 bases. The CDR3 has 12 residues. This chain's CDR3 is CASSLGSNEAFF. DNA of the CDR3: TGCGCCAGCAGCTTGGGCAGCAATGAAGCTTTCTTT. The full variable domain, its missing parts supplied by reference TRBV5-1 and TRBJ1-1, is KAGVTQTPRYLIKTRGQQVTLSCSPISGHRSVSWYQQTPGQGLQFLFEYFSETQRNKGNFPGRFSGRQFSNSRSEMNVSTLELGDSALYLCASSLGSNEAFFGQGTRLTVV.

The V gene is TRBV19, the J gene TRBJ1-2; weak D call: TRBD1 (5 bases). The V gene's germline CDR1 is LNHDA and CDR2 SQIVND (reference sequence). Trimming stripped 5 bases from V and 8 bases from J, with 21 bases between. The CDR3 is made up of 15 amino acids. CDR3 DNA sequence: TGTGCCAGTAGTTGGGGCCACCATGTCCGGGGCGGCTACACCTTC. As protein: CASSWGHHVRGGYTF.

J is TRBJ2-7 and V is TRBV7-9, with a possible D match to TRBD1 (6 bases). The CDR3 totals 16 residues. V lost 3 bases to trimming and J lost 2 bases, with 17 bases between them. Germline CDR1 SEHNR, CDR2 FQNEAQ (reference sequence). For the CDR3, the DNA is TGTGCCAGCAGCTTGCCCGGGCAGGGGTCCCCCTACGAGCAGTACTTC. Translated, it gives CASSLPGQGSPYEQYF. Complete variable domain (other parts from reference TRBV7-9 and TRBJ2-7): DTGVSQNPRHKITKRGQNVTFRCDPISEHNRLYWYRQTLGQGPEFLTYFQNEAQLEKSRLLSDRFSAERPKGSFSTLEIQRTEQGDSAMYLCASSLPGQGSPYEQYFGPGTRLTVT.

The V and J genes are TRBV3-1 (or the pseudogene TRBV3-2) and TRBJ2-2, with no clear D. V lost 2 bases, J lost 1 base, and 8 bases lay in between. CDR3 length: 15 residues. CDR1 is LGHDT and CDR2 is YNNKEL in the germline V gene (reference sequence). CDR3 in DNA: TGTGCCAGCAGCCAACTGACCGGGAACACCGGGGAGCTGTTTTTT. Translated: CASSQLTGNTGELFF.

This sequence joins TRBV2 and TRBJ2-1; 8 nucleotides agree with TRBD2. V was clipped by 5 bases and J by 4 bases; unmatched bases: 7. Germline loops: CDR1 SNHLY, CDR2 FYNNEI. The CDR3 sequence is 15 residues long. CDR3 protein: CASSPHRGGYNEQFF. CDR3 DNA sequence: TGTGCCAGCAGTCCCCACCGGGGGGGATACAATGAGCAGTTCTTC.